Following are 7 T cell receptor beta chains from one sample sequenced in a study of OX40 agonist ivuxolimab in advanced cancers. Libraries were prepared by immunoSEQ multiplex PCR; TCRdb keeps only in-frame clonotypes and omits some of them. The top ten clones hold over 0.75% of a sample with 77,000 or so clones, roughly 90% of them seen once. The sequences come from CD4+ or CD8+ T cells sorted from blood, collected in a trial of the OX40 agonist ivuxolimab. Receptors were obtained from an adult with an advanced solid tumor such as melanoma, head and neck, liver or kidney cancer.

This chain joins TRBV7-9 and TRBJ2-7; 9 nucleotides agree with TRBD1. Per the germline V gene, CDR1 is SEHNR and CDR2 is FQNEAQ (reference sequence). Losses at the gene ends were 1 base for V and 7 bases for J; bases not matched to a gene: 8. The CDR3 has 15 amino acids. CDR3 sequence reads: CASSLGGTGRVEQYF. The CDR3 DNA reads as TGTGCCAGCAGCTTAGGTGGGACAGGGCGGGTAGAGCAGTACTTC.

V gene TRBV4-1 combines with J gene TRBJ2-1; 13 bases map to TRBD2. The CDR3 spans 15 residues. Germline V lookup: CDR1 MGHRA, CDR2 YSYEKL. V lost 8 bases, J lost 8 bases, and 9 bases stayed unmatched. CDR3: CASPPGTSGNDEQFF. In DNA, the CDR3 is TGCGCCAGCCCCCCCGGGACTAGCGGGAACGATGAGCAGTTCTTC.

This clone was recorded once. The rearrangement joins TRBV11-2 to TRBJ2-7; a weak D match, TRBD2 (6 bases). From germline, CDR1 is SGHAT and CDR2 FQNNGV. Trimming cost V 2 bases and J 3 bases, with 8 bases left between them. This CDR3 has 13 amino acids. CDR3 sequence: CASSLQGGYEQYF. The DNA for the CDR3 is TGTGCCAGCAGCTTACAGGGAGGCTACGAGCAGTACTTC.

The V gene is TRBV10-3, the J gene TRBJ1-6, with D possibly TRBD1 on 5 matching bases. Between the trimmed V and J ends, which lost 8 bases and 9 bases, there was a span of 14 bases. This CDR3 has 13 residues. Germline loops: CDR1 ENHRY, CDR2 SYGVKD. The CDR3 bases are TGTGCCATCGGTAATCAGGGAGGTTCACCCCTCCACTTT. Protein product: CAIGNQGGSPLHF.

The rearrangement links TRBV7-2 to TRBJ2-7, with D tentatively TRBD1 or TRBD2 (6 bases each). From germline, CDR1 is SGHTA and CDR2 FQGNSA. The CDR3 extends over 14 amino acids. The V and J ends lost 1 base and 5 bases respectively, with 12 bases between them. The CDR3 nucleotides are TGTGCCAGCAGCTTAGATCGGGGGCGCGACGAGCAGTACTTC. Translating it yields CASSLDRGRDEQYF.

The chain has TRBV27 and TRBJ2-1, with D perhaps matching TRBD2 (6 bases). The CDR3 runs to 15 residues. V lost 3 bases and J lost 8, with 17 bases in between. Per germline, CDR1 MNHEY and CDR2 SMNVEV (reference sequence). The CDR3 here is CASSFGLAINDEQFF. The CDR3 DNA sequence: TGTGCCAGCAGTTTCGGGCTAGCGATTAATGATGAGCAGTTCTTC.

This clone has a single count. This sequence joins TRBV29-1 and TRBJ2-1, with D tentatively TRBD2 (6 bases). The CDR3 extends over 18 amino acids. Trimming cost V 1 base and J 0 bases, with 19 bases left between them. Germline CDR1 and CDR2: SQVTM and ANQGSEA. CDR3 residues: CSVEAPGGAADSYNEQFF. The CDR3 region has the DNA TGCAGCGTTGAAGCCCCAGGAGGGGCGGCTGACTCCTACAATGAGCAGTTCTTC.